The 11 T cell receptor beta chains below come from one sample, sequenced in a study of blood T cell repertoires in COVID-19. Clones were sequenced by immunoSEQ multiplex PCR, and TCRdb holds only the in-frame ones, with some missing. The sample has 100,000 to 150,000 clones, roughly 90% seen once. The sequenced sample was peripheral blood. The receptor set was obtained from a man aged 50-60 years with active COVID-19.

The V and J genes are TRBV5-4 and TRBJ1-5; D uncertain. The V end lost 0 bases, the J end lost 4 bases, and 5 bases lay between the germline ends. This CDR3 is 13 amino acids long. Germline CDR1 reads SGHNT; CDR2 reads YYREEE (reference sequence). This CDR3 is CASSLGENQPQHF. CDR3 nucleotide sequence: TGTGCCAGCAGCTTGGGCGAGAATCAGCCCCAGCATTTT.

CDR3 DNA: TGTGCCAGCTCCCCCAGCGCGAACAAGAACACTGAAGCTTTCTTT. Protein product: CASSPSANKNTEAFF. The J gene is TRBJ1-1, the V gene TRBV18; D is unresolved. Germline V gives CDR1 KGHSH, CDR2 LQKENI. V was trimmed by 6 bases and J by 1 base, leaving 15 bases between them. The CDR3 covers 15 residues. Based on the CDR3 plus reference TRBV18 and TRBJ1-1, the full variable domain is NAGVMQNPRHLVRRRGQEARLRCSPMKGHSHVYWYRQLPEEGLKFMVYLQKENIIDESGMPKERFSAEFPKEGPSILRIQQVVRGDSAAYFCASSPSANKNTEAFFGQGTRLTVV.

In this sample, this clone turned up once. V gene TRBV5-6 combines with J gene TRBJ2-7; 8 positions match TRBD1. The CDR3 extends over 13 amino acids. Trimming cost V 4 bases and J 3 bases; bases outside gene matches: 3. CDR1 is SGHDT and CDR2 is YYEEEE in the germline V gene. CDR3 DNA: TGTGCCAGCAGCGGTGGACAGGGCTACGAGCAGTACGTC. It yields the protein CASSGGQGYEQYV.

The chain links TRBV6-6 to TRBJ2-7; the match to TRBD1 covers 8 bases. Germline CDR1 reads MNHNY; CDR2 reads SVGAGI (reference sequence). Unmatched junction bases numbered 8, after V lost 5 bases and J lost 5 bases. The CDR3 loop spans 14 amino acids. Written as DNA, the CDR3 is TGTGCCAGCAGTCAATTGGACAGGGTCCACGAGCAGTACGTC. Protein sequence: CASSQLDRVHEQYV.

The chain employs TRBV3-1 (or the pseudogene TRBV3-2) and TRBJ1-2; tentative D call: TRBD1 (5 bases). The CDR3 length is 12 residues. V lost 0 bases to trimming and J lost 11 bases, with 10 bases between them. Looked up from germline, CDR1 is LGHDT and CDR2 is YNNKEL (reference sequence). The CDR3 nucleotides read TGTGCCAGCAGCCAAGAGGGGCCCGGATACACCTTC. Amino acids: CASSQEGPGYTF.

This chain uses TRBV18 with TRBJ1-1; D ambiguous. With 2 bases removed from V and 0 bases from J, the gap between germline ends came to 7 bases. The CDR3 extends over 14 amino acids. Looked up from germline, CDR1 is KGHSH and CDR2 is LQKENI. CDR3 in DNA: TGTGCCAGCTCACCATCTTCCGTGAACACTGAAGCTTTCTTT. This gives the protein CASSPSSVNTEAFF.

The chain recombines TRBV3-1 (or the pseudogene TRBV3-2) with TRBJ1-2; possibly TRBD1 for D (5 bases). The CDR3 length is 11 residues. Germline CDR1 reads LGHDT; CDR2 reads YNNKEL (reference sequence). Trimming cost V 3 bases and J 6 bases, with 5 bases left between them. This chain's CDR3 is CASSQTDGYTF. The CDR3 nucleotides read TGTGCCAGCAGCCAGACAGATGGCTACACCTTC.

V and J are TRBV9 and TRBJ2-2, with D unresolved. The germline V gene has CDR1 SGDLS and CDR2 YYNGEE. The ends were cut back, 3 bases at V and 4 bases at J, with 7 bases in the middle. This CDR3 spans 13 amino acids. CDR3 amino acids: CASSALGTGELFF. As DNA, the CDR3 is TGTGCCAGCAGCGCCCTAGGCACCGGGGAGCTGTTTTTT.

The rearrangement links TRBV24-1 to TRBJ1-1, with D tentatively TRBD1 (5 bases). The CDR3 has 13 amino acids. Trimming shortened V by 1 base and J by 10 bases, and 12 bases separated the two germline ends. Germline V lookup: CDR1 KGHDR, CDR2 SFDVKD. The CDR3 loop reads CATSDFSWGGAFF. CDR3 DNA: TGTGCCACCAGTGATTTTTCTTGGGGGGGAGCTTTCTTT.

This CDR3 is CASSEIWAGVSTGSYNEQFF. CDR3 nucleotides: TGTGCCAGCAGTGAAATTTGGGCAGGGGTTTCTACAGGGTCCTACAATGAGCAGTTCTTC. The V gene is TRBV6-1, the J gene TRBJ2-1; tentatively, D is TRBD1 (6 bases). CDR1 MNHNS and CDR2 SASEGT come from the germline V gene. V lost 2 bases and J 1 base, leaving 24 bases between the germline ends. The CDR3 totals 20 residues.

The chain recombines TRBV29-1 with TRBJ2-3, with TRBD2 as a possible D gene (5 bases). The CDR3 totals 12 residues. The germline CDR1 and CDR2 sequences are SQVTM and ANQGSEA. Trimming took 4 bases from V and 0 from J, leaving 5 bases between them. In nucleotides, the CDR3 is TGCAGCGTTGGGACTAGCACAGATACGCAGTATTTT. As protein: CSVGTSTDTQYF.